Listed below are T cell receptor beta chains from one sample, sequenced in a study of T-cell reconstitution after alpha-beta-depleted transplantation in children. TCRdb re-analysed the PCR reads in MiXCR, keeping a single row per CDR3 protein. Seen here are approximately 1,000,000 distinct CDR3 sequences, around 30% observed once, and the top ten hold approximately 30%. Sequenced material: PBMCs, mostly from graft donor cells, taken 360 days after TCRalphabeta/CD19-depleted stem cell transplant. These receptors were collected from a boy under three years old who had a stem cell transplant for SCID, so the T cells may come from the graft donor. CDR3s include the opening cysteine and the closing phenylalanine or tryptophan. D genes are given only for firm matches. The listing skips clone size in some rows; elsewhere it reads once, few, many or a size class.

CASSQDPERGTDTQYF	TGTGCCAGCAGCCAAGACCCCGAAAGAGGCACAGATACGCAGTATTTT	.	.	TRBJ2-3	TRBV4-2
CASSPGQGISTNEKLFF	TGTGCCAGCAGTCCCGGACAGGGAATTTCAACTAATGAAAAACTGTTTTTT	.	TRBD1	TRBJ1-4	TRBV12-3/TRBV12-4
CASSLEWGGDVYNEQFF	TGTGCCAGCAGTTTAGAATGGGGGGGGGACGTTTACAATGAGCAGTTCTTC	.	TRBD2	TRBJ2-1	TRBV12-3/TRBV12-4
CASSPPLGGREKLFF	TGTGCCAGCAGTCCGCCTTTGGGGGGACGCGAAAAACTGTTTTTT	.	.	TRBJ1-4	TRBV12-3/TRBV12-4
CASSLERLAYNEQFF	TGCGCCAGCAGCTTGGAACGCCTTGCCTACAATGAGCAGTTCTTC	.	.	TRBJ2-1	TRBV5-1
CSVRGQKNTEAFF	TGCAGTGTAAGGGGACAAAAGAACACTGAAGCTTTCTTT	.	.	TRBJ1-1	TRBV20-1
CSARDPQGVDNEQFF	TGCAGTGCTAGAGATCCCCAGGGGGTTGACAATGAGCAGTTCTTC	.	TRBD1	TRBJ2-1	TRBV20-1
CAWSGLGHEQYF	TGTGCCTGGAGTGGGCTGGGACACGAGCAGTACTTC	.	.	TRBJ2-7	TRBV30
CASSLKGGTTEAFF	TGTGCCAGCAGTTTAAAGGGAGGGACCACTGAAGCTTTCTTT	few	.	TRBJ1-1	TRBV12-3/TRBV12-4
CSAAGQGAFYGYTF	TGCAGCGCCGCCGGACAGGGGGCGTTTTATGGCTACACCTTC	few	TRBD1	TRBJ1-2	TRBV29-1
CASSLAQGVLRNQPQHF	TGTGCCAGCAGCTTAGCCCAGGGGGTCCTAAGGAATCAGCCCCAGCATTTT	.	TRBD1	TRBJ1-5	TRBV7-8
CASSLTTGGSGEAFF	TGTGCCAGCTCACTAACGACAGGGGGGTCGGGTGAAGCTTTCTTT	many	TRBD1	TRBJ1-1	TRBV18
CASSGGLLNEQFF	TGTGCCAGCAGCGGAGGACTGCTCAATGAGCAGTTCTTC	few	.	TRBJ2-1	TRBV9
CSADPAFELGQETQYF	TGCAGTGCTGACCCAGCTTTTGAGCTGGGACAAGAGACCCAGTACTTC	.	.	TRBJ2-5	TRBV20-1
CSVEGLKESSYNEQFF	TGCAGCGTTGAAGGTCTGAAGGAGAGCTCCTACAATGAGCAGTTCTTC	few	.	TRBJ2-1	TRBV29-1
CACSPSKGVVTDTQYF	TGTGCCTGCAGTCCAAGCAAGGGTGTAGTAACAGATACGCAGTATTTT	.	.	TRBJ2-3	TRBV27